The 11 T cell receptor beta chains presented below share a single source sample, sequenced in a study of PD-1 blockade in classical Hodgkin lymphoma. The time point here: newly diagnosed, previously untreated cHL patient sample. TCRdb keeps only in-frame clones here, not all; method: immunoSEQ multiplex PCR. The sample records 17,000 or so clones, 87% being singletons. The source material was peripheral blood mononuclear cells (PBMCs). The source of these receptors is a human donor with classical Hodgkin lymphoma.

This chain joins TRBV7-6 and TRBJ2-2; 9 bases line up with TRBD1. The length of the CDR3 is 16 residues. With 4 bases clipped from V and 5 bases from J, the junction kept 8 bases outside the gene matches. From germline, CDR1 is SGHVS and CDR2 FNYEAQ. The CDR3, as DNA: TGTGCCAGCAGCTCTACCGGGACAGGGTGGACCGGGGAGCTGTTTTTT. Encoded protein: CASSSTGTGWTGELFF.

The chain recombines TRBV5-5 with TRBJ1-5; perhaps TRBD1 as D (6 bases). The ends were cut back, 4 bases at V and 4 bases at J, with 18 bases in the middle. The CDR3 consists of 16 residues. Germline CDR1 and CDR2: SGHKS and YYEKEE (reference sequence). CDR3 coding DNA: TGTGCCAGCAGCCAATACGCGGGGGGCCCTAATCAGCCCCAGCATTTT. It codes for CASSQYAGGPNQPQHF.

The chain uses TRBV7-2 and TRBJ1-5; a possible D gene is TRBD1 (6 bases). The V gene's germline CDR1 is SGHTA and CDR2 FQGNSA. Trimming removed 2 bases from V and 1 base from J, with 9 bases in between. The CDR3 is 15 residues long. The CDR3 region has the DNA TGTGCCAGCAGCTTAAGGCAGGGGAGCAATCAGCCCCAGCATTTT. Translated: CASSLRQGSNQPQHF.

V gene TRBV7-2 combines with J gene TRBJ2-7, with D tentatively TRBD1 (6 bases). The CDR3 runs 15 residues. Germline CDR1 SGHTA, CDR2 FQGNSA. Trimming removed 2 bases at V and 5 bases at J, with 16 bases between. CDR3 DNA: TGTGCCAGCAGCTTAAGGGGGAGTTTTGGAGACGAGCAGTACTTC. It encodes CASSLRGSFGDEQYF.

This rearrangement joins TRBV29-1 to TRBJ1-4; 7 nucleotides line up with TRBD1. Germline V gene lookup returns CDR1 SQVTM and CDR2 ANQGSEA. The CDR3 sequence is 14 residues long. Trimming took 4 bases from V and 1 from J; bases not matched to a gene: 3. For the CDR3, the DNA is TGCAGCGTTGGAGGGGGCGAAACTAATGAAAAACTGTTTTTT. Its translation is CSVGGGETNEKLFF.

The CDR3 sequence: CASSLYGSYEQYF. The CDR3 region has the DNA TGTGCCAGCAGCTTGTACGGCTCCTACGAGCAGTACTTC. The chain uses TRBV5-8 and TRBJ2-7; no reliable D call. Germline V gene data show CDR1 as SGHTS and CDR2 as YDEGEE. The V gene lost 1 base and the J gene lost 0 bases, with 5 bases spanning the gap. This CDR3 is built from 13 residues.

The rearrangement uses TRBV4-3 and TRBJ2-3; 12 nucleotides line up with TRBD2. CDR1 and CDR2 from the germline V gene are LGHNA and YSLEER. The junction had 6 bases not matched to a gene; V was cut back by 4 bases and J by 4 bases. CDR3 length: 16 residues. The CDR3 loop is CASSLRLAGASDTQYF. Written as DNA, the CDR3 is TGCGCCAGCAGCCTACGACTAGCGGGAGCATCAGATACGCAGTATTTT.

The chain combines TRBV9 with TRBJ2-2, with 10 bases that match TRBD1. The germline V gene encodes CDR1 SGDLS and CDR2 YYNGEE. The CDR3 spans 17 residues. Trimming at V came to 3 bases and at J to 2 bases, leaving 7 bases not matched to a gene. The CDR3 region has the DNA TGTGCCAGCAGCGCGGTGGGGACAGGGGTCAACACCGGGGAGCTGTTTTTT. It is translated as CASSAVGTGVNTGELFF.

The chain links TRBV6-4 to TRBJ2-4; D not certain. The V and J ends lost 6 bases and 5 bases respectively, with 8 bases between them. The CDR3 loop spans 12 amino acids. CDR1 and CDR2 (germline): MRHNA, SNTAGT. This CDR3 reads CASSPPENIQYF. DNA for the CDR3: TGTGCCAGCAGCCCCCCGGAAAACATTCAGTACTTC.

In this sample, this clone turned up a few times. The rearrangement links TRBV5-1 to TRBJ2-7, with TRBD2 matching 8 bases. The CDR3 contains 14 residues. The germline V gene encodes CDR1 SGHRS and CDR2 YFSETQ. V dropped 4 bases and J dropped 1; count of bases not matched to a gene: 4. The CDR3 reads CASSPGGRSYEQYF. The CDR3 DNA reads TGCGCCAGCAGCCCGGGGGGGCGTTCCTACGAGCAGTACTTC.

This sequence joins TRBV12-5 and TRBJ2-5; TRBD1 matches at 10 bases. The CDR3 length is 15 residues. The germline CDR1 and CDR2 sequences are LGHNT and FRNRAP. Trimming at V came to 7 bases and at J to 5 bases, leaving 10 bases not matched to a gene. The CDR3 spells CASALSTGGAETQYF. As DNA, the CDR3 is TGTGCTAGTGCCCTATCGACAGGGGGCGCGGAGACCCAGTACTTC. The whole variable domain, filled in from reference TRBV12-5 and TRBJ2-5, reads DARVTQTPRHKVTEMGQEVTMRCQPILGHNTVFWYRQTMMQGLELLAYFRNRAPLDDSGMPKDRFSAEMPDATLATLKIQPSEPRDSAVYFCASALSTGGAETQYFGPGTRLLVL.